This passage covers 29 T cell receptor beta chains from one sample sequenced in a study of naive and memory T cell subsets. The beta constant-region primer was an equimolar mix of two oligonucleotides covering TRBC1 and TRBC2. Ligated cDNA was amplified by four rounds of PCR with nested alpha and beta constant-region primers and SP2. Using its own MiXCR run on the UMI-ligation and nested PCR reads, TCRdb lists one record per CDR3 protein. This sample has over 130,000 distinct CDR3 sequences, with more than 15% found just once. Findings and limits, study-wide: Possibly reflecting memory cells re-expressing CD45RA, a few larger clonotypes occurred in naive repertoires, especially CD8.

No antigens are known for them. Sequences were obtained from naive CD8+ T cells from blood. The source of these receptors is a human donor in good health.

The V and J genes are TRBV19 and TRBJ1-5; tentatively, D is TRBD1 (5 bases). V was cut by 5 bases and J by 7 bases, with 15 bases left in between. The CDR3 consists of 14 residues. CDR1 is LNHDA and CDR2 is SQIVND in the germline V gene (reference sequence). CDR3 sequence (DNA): TGTGCCAGTAGTTGGGTAAGGGGCTGGCAGCCCCAGCATTTT. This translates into CASSWVRGWQPQHF. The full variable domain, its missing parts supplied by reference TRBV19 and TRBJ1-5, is DGGITQSPKYLFRKEGQNVTLSCEQNLNHDAMYWYRQDPGQGLRLIYYSQIVNDFQKGDIAEGYSVSREKKESFPLTVTSAQKNPTAFYLCASSWVRGWQPQHFGDGTRLSIL.

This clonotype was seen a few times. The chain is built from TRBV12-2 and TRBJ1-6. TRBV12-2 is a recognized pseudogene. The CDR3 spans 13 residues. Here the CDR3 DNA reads TGTGCAAGTCGCTTTCGTCCAGATTCACCCCTCCACTTT. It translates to CASRFRPDSPLHF.

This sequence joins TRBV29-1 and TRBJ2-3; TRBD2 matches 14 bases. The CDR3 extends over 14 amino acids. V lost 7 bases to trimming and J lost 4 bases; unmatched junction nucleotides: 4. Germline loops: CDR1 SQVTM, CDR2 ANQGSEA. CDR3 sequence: CSAMGLAGADTQYF. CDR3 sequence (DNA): TGCAGCGCTATGGGACTAGCGGGAGCAGATACGCAGTATTTT.

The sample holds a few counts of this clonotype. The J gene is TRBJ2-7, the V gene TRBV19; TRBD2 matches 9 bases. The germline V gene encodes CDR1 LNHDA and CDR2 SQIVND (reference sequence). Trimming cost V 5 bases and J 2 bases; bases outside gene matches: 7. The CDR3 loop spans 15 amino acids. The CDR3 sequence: CASSPTSGYTYEQYF. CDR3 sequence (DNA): TGTGCCAGTAGTCCTACTAGCGGGTATACCTACGAGCAGTACTTC.

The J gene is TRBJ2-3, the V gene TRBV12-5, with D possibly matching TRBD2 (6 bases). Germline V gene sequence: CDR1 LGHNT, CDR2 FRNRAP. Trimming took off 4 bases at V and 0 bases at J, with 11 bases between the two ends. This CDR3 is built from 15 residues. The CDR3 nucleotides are TGTGCTAGTGGTTCCTCCAGCGGGAGCACAGATACGCAGTATTTT. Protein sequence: CASGSSSGSTDTQYF.

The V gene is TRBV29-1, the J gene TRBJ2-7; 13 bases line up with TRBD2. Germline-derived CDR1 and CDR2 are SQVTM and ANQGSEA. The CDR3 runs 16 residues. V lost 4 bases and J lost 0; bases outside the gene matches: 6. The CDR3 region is CSVAGTSGNPSYEQYF. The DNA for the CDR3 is TGCAGCGTTGCTGGGACTAGCGGGAACCCCTCCTACGAGCAGTACTTC.

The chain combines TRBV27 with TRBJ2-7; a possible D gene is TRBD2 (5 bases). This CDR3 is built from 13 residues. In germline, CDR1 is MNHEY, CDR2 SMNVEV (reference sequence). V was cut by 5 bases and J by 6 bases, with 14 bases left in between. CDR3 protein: CASSLTGESEQYF. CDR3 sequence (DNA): TGTGCCAGCAGTCTAACCGGGGAGAGCGAGCAGTACTTC.

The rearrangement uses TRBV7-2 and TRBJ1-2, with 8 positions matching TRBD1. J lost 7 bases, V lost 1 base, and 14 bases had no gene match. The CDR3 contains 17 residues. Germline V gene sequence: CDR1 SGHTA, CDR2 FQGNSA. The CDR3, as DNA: TGTGCCAGCAGCTTAGGACAGGGGTCCGCTTTTTTATCTGGCTACACCTTC. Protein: CASSLGQGSAFLSGYTF. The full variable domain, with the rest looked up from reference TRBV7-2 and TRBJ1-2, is GAGVSQSPSNKVTEKGKDVELRCDPISGHTALYWYRQSLGQGLEFLIYFQGNSAPDKSGLPSDRFSAERTGGSVSTLTIQRTQQEDSAVYLCASSLGQGSAFLSGYTFGSGTRLTVV.

CDR3 sequence (DNA): TGTGCCAGCAGTTTCGCCAGGACCGGGGAGCTGTTTTTT. It codes for CASSFARTGELFF. The chain couples TRBV27 to TRBJ2-2; no clear D gene. CDR1 MNHEY and CDR2 SMNVEV come from the germline V gene (reference sequence). The ends were cut back, 3 bases at V and 5 bases at J, with 7 bases in the middle. The CDR3 has 13 residues.

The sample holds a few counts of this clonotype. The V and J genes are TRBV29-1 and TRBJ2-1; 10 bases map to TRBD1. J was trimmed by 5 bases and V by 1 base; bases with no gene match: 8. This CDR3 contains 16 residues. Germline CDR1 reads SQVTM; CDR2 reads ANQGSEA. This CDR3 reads CSVEGIVGQGDNEQFF. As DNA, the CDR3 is TGCAGCGTTGAAGGGATTGTAGGACAGGGGGACAATGAGCAGTTCTTC.

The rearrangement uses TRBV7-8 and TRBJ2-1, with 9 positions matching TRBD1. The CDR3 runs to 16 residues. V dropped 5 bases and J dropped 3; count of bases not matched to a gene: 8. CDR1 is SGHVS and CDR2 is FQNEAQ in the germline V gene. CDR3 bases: TGTGCCAGCAGCCCACGGGGACAGGGCCTCTACAATGAGCAGTTCTTC. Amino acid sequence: CASSPRGQGLYNEQFF.

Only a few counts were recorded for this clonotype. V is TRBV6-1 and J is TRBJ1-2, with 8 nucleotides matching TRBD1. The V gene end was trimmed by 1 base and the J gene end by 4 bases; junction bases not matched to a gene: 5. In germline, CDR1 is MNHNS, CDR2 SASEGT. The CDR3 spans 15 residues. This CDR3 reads CASSEVSGGPYGYTF. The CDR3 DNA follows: TGTGCCAGCAGTGAAGTATCAGGGGGCCCCTATGGCTACACCTTC.

The CDR3 is CASSLGAGTGEKLFF. CDR3 sequence (DNA): TGCGCCAGCAGCTTGGGAGCAGGAACAGGTGAAAAACTGTTTTTT. The chain links TRBV5-1 to TRBJ1-4, with D possibly matching TRBD1 (5 bases). V was trimmed by 0 bases and J by 7 bases, leaving 13 bases between them. The CDR3 runs 15 residues. CDR1 is SGHRS, CDR2 YFSETQ, per germline.

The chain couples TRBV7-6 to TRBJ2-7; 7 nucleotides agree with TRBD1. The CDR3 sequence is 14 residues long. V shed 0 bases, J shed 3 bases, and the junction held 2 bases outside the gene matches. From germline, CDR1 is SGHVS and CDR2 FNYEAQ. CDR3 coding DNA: TGTGCCAGCAGCTTAGCTGACAGGGACTACGAGCAGTACTTC. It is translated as CASSLADRDYEQYF.

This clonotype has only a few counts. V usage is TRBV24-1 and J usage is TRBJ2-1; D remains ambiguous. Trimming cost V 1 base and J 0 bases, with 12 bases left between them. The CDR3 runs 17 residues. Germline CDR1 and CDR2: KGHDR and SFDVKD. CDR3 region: CATSDFPVKSSYNEQFF. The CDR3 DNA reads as TGTGCCACCAGTGATTTTCCGGTCAAGAGCTCCTACAATGAGCAGTTCTTC.

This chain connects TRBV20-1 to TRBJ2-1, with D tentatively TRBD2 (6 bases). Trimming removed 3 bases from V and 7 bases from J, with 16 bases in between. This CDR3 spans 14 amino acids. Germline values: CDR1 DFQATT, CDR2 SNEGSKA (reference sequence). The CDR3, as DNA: TGCAGTGCTAGGGGGGGTTACCGATGGAATGAGCAGTTCTTC. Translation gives CSARGGYRWNEQFF.

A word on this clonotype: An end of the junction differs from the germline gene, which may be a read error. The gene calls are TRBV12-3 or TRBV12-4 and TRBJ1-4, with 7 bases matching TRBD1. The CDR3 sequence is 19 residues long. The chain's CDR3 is CASNLTPGGGKTANEKLFF. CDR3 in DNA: TGTGCCAGCAATTTAACCCCAGGGGGGGGGAAGACGGCTAATGAAAAACTGTTTTTT.

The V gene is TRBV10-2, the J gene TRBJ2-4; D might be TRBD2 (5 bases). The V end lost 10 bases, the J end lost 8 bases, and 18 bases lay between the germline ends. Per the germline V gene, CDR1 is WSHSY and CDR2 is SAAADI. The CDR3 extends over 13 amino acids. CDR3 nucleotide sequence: TGCGCCACCCCTACCGGGATCGGGGACATTCAGTACTTC. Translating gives CATPTGIGDIQYF.

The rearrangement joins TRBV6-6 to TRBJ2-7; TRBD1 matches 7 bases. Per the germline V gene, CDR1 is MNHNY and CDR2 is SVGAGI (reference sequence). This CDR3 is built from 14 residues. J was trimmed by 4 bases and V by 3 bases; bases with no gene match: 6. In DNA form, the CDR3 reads TGTGCCAGCAGTTATCCCGGGACAGTTTACGAGCAGTACTTC. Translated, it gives CASSYPGTVYEQYF.

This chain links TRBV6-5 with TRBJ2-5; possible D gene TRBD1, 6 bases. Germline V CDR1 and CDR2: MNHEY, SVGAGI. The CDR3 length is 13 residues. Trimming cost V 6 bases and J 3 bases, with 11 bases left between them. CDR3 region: CASSLGQKETQYF. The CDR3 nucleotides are TGTGCCAGCAGCCTCGGACAGAAAGAGACCCAGTACTTC.

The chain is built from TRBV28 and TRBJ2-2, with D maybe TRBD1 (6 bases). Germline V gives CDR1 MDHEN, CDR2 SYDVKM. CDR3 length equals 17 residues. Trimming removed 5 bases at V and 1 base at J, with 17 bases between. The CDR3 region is CASSPHGTLKNTGELFF. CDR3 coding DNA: TGTGCCAGCAGTCCGCACGGGACACTCAAGAACACCGGGGAGCTGTTTTTT.

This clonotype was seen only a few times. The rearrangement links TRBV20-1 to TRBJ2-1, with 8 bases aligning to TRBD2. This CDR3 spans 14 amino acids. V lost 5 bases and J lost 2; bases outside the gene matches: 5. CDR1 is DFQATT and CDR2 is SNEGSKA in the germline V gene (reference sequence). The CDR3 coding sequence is TGCAGTGCTCTGACTAGCGAAACCTACAATGAGCAGTTCTTC. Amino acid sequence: CSALTSETYNEQFF.

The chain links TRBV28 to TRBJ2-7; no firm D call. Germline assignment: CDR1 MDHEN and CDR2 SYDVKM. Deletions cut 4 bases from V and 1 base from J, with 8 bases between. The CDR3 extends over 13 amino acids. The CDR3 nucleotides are TGTGCCAGCAGTTGGGTTGATTCCTACGAGCAGTACTTC. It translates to CASSWVDSYEQYF.

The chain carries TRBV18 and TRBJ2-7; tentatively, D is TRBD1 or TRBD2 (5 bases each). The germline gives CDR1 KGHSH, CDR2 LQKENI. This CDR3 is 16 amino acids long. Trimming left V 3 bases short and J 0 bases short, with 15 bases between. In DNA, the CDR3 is TGTGCCAGCTCACCCCTTTCCGGGACCTACTCCTACGAGCAGTACTTC. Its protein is CASSPLSGTYSYEQYF.

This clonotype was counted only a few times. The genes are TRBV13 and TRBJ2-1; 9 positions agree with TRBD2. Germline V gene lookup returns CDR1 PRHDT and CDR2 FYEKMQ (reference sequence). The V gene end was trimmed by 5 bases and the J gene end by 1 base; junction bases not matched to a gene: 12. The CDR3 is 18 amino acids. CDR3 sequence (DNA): TGTGCCAGCAGCCTTACCCCGGGACTAGCCACATCCTACAATGAGCAGTTCTTC. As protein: CASSLTPGLATSYNEQFF.

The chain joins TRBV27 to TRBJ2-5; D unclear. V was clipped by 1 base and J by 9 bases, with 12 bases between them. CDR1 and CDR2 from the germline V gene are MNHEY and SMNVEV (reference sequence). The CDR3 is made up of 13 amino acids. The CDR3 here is CASSLFLGSAQYF. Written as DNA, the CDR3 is TGTGCCAGCAGTTTATTCCTGGGGTCGGCCCAGTACTTC.

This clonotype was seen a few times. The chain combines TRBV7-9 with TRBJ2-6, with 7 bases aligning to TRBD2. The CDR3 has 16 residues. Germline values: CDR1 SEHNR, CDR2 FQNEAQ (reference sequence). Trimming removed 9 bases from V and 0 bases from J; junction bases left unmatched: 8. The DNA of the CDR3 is TGTGCCAGTAGGTTTAGCGGGCTCTCTGGGGCCAACGTCCTGACTTTC. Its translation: CASRFSGLSGANVLTF. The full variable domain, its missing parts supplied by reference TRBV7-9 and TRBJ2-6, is DTGVSQNPRHKITKRGQNVTFRCDPISEHNRLYWYRQTLGQGPEFLTYFQNEAQLEKSRLLSDRFSAERPKGSFSTLEIQRTEQGDSAMYLCASRFSGLSGANVLTFGAGSRLTVL.

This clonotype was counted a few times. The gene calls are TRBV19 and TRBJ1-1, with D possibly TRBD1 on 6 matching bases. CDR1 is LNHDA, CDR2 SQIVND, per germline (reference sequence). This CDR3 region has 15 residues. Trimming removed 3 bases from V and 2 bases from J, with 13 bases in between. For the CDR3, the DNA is TGTGCCAGTAGTATGAACCCGACAGGAAACACTGAAGCTTTCTTT. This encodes CASSMNPTGNTEAFF.

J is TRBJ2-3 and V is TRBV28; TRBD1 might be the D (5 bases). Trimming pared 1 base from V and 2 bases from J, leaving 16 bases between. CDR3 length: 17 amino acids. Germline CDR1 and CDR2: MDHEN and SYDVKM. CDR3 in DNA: TGTGCCAGCAGTTTATCCAGGGCTCTCCCTCCCACAGATACGCAGTATTTT. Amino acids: CASSLSRALPPTDTQYF. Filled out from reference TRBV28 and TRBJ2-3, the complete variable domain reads DVKVTQSSRYLVKRTGEKVFLECVQDMDHENMFWYRQDPGLGLRLIYFSYDVKMKEKGDIPEGYSVSREKKERFSLILESASTNQTSMYLCASSLSRALPPTDTQYFGPGTRLTVL.